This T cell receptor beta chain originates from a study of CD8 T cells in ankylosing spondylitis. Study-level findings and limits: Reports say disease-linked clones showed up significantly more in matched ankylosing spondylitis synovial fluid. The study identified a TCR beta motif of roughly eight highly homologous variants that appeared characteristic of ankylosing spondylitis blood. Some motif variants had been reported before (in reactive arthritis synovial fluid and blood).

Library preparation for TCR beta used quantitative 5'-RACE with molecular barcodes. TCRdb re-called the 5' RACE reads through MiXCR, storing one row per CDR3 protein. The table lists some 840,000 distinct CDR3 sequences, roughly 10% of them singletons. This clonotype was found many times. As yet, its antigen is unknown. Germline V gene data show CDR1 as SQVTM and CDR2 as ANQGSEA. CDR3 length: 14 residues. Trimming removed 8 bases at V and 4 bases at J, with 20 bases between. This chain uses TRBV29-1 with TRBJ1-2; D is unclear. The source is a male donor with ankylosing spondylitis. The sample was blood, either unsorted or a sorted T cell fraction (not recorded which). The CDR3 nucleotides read TGCAGCTGCGGCTCGTTAGGAGGAGGCTATGGCTACACCTTC. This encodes CSCGSLGGGYGYTF.